This TCR beta chain comes out of a study of blood T cell repertoires in COVID-19. Turning to the study itself: T cells, B-cell-depleted T cells, or PBMCs provided the cDNA or gDNA that served as material.

The germline V gene has CDR1 MNHEY and CDR2 SVGEGT. There are 13 residues in the CDR3. In regard to this clone: One junction end disagrees with the germline gene, perhaps due to a read error.

Authors' processing steps: Amplified reference gene primers provided the basis for estimating nucleated cell counts. Libraries were prepared by immunoSEQ multiplex PCR; TCRdb keeps only in-frame clonotypes and omits some of them. V and J calls and clone size are those listed in that table; D and trimming were worked out from the DNA. The sample contains over 25,000 clones, more than 80% of which appear only once. The source material was peripheral blood. The rearrangement uses TRBV6-2 or TRBV6-3 and TRBJ2-4, with 7 bases that match TRBD1. The origin of this receptor is a woman older than 75 with acute or convalescent COVID-19. CDR3 DNA: TGTGCCAGCAGTTATGAGACAGGGACGGACTGCAACTTC. The encoded protein is CASSYETGTDCNF.